These 3 T cell receptor beta chains were sequenced from one sample in a study of blood T cell repertoires in COVID-19. Libraries were prepared by immunoSEQ multiplex PCR; TCRdb keeps only in-frame clonotypes and omits some of them. Of 65,000 to 80,000 clones in the sample, over 75% were seen once. Sequenced: peripheral blood. These receptors originate from a man aged 45 to 65 with acute or convalescent COVID-19.

The gene calls are TRBV5-1 and TRBJ2-5, with 12 bases matching TRBD1. V was clipped by 0 bases and J by 4 bases; unmatched bases: 7. The germline V gene has CDR1 SGHRS and CDR2 YFSETQ. CDR3 length: 17 residues. The DNA for the CDR3 is TGCGCCAGCAGCTTGGCCCCGGGACAGGGGGCAAGAGAGACCCAGTACTTC. It encodes CASSLAPGQGARETQYF.

This chain connects TRBV21-1 to TRBJ1-5. TRBV21-1 is reported as a pseudogene. This CDR3 has 16 residues. The CDR3 bases are TGTGCCAGCAGCAAAATCCGGCAGGAGGTAGCTCAGCCCCAGCATTTT. Its protein is CASSKIRQEVAQPQHF.

The chain combines TRBV24-1 with TRBJ2-5; TRBD1 agrees at 8 bases. CDR1 is KGHDR and CDR2 is SFDVKD in the germline V gene. The CDR3 contains 17 residues. With V trimmed by 2 bases and J by 4 bases, 11 bases remained unmatched. DNA for the CDR3: TGTGCCACCAGTGATTCGTTGACAGGGGAGGTGCGAGAGACCCAGTACTTC. Its protein product is CATSDSLTGEVRETQYF.